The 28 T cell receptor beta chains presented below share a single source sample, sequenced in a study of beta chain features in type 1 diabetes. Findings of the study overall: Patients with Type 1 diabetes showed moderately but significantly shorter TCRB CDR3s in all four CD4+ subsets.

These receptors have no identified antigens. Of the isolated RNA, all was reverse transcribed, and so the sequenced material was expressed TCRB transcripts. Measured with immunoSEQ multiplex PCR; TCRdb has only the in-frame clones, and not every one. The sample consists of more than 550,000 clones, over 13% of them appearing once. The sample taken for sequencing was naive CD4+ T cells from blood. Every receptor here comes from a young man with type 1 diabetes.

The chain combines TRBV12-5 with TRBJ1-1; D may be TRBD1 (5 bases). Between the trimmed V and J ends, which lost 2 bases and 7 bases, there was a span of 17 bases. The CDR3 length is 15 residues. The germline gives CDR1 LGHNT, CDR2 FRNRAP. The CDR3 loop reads CASGLQGARVDEAFF. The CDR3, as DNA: TGTGCTAGTGGTTTGCAGGGAGCGAGGGTCGATGAAGCTTTCTTT. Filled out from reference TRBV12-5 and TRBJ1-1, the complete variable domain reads DARVTQTPRHKVTEMGQEVTMRCQPILGHNTVFWYRQTMMQGLELLAYFRNRAPLDDSGMPKDRFSAEMPDATLATLKIQPSEPRDSAVYFCASGLQGARVDEAFFGQGTRLTVV.

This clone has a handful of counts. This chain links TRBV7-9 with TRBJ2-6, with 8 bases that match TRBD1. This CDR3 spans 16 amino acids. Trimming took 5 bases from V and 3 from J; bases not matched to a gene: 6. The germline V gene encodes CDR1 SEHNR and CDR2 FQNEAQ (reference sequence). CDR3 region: CASSTRQGSGANVLTF. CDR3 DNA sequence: TGTGCCAGCAGCACCCGACAGGGGAGTGGGGCCAACGTCCTGACTTTC.

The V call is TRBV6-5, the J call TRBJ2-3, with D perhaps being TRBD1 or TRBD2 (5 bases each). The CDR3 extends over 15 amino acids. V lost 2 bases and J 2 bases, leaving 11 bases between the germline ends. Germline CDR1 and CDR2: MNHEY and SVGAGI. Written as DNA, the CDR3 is TGTGCCAGCAGTTACAGGGGAGCTACCACAGATACGCAGTATTTT. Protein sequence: CASSYRGATTDTQYF.

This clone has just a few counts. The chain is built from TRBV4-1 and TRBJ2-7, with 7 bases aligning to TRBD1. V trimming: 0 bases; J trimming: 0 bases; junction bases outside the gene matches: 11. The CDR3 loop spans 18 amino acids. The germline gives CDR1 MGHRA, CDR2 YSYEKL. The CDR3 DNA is TGCGCCAGCAGCCAAGATCGTTGGGGACAGAGATACTCCTACGAGCAGTACTTC. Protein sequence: CASSQDRWGQRYSYEQYF.

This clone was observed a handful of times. In DNA, the CDR3 is TGTGCCGTATCCGGCCCCGGGACAGGGGAAGAAAAACTGTTTTTT. Translating it yields CAVSGPGTGEEKLFF. The chain couples TRBV30 to TRBJ1-4; 10 nucleotides match TRBD1. The CDR3 is 15 residues long. Germline CDR1 reads GTSNPN; CDR2 reads SVGIG (reference sequence). V gave up 8 bases and J gave up 8 bases; unmatched junction bases: 14. The full variable domain, its missing parts supplied by reference TRBV30 and TRBJ1-4, is SQTIHQWPATLVQPVGSPLSLECTVEGTSNPNLYWYRQAAGRGLQLLFYSVGIGQISSEVPQNLSASRPQDRQFILSSKKLLLSDSGFYLCAVSGPGTGEEKLFFGSGTQLSVL.

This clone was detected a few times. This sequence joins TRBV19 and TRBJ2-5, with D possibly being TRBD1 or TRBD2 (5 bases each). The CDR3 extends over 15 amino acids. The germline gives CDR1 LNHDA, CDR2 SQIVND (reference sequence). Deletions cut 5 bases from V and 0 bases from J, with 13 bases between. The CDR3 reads CASSQRGWYQETQYF. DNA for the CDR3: TGTGCCAGTAGTCAGAGGGGCTGGTACCAAGAGACCCAGTACTTC. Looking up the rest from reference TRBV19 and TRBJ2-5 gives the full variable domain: DGGITQSPKYLFRKEGQNVTLSCEQNLNHDAMYWYRQDPGQGLRLIYYSQIVNDFQKGDIAEGYSVSREKKESFPLTVTSAQKNPTAFYLCASSQRGWYQETQYFGPGTRLLVL.

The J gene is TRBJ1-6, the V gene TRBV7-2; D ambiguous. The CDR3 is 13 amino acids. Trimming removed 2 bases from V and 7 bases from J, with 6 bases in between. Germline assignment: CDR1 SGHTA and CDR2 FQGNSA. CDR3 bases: TGTGCCAGCAGCTTAATGGAAAATTCACCCCTCCACTTT. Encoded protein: CASSLMENSPLHF.

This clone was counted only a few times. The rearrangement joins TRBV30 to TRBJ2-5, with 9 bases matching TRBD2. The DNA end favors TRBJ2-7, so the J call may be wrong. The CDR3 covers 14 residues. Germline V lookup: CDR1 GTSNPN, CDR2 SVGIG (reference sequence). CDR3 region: CAWSVGSGSHEQYF. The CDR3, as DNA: TGTGCCTGGAGTGTCGGTAGCGGGAGCCACGAGCAGTACTTC.

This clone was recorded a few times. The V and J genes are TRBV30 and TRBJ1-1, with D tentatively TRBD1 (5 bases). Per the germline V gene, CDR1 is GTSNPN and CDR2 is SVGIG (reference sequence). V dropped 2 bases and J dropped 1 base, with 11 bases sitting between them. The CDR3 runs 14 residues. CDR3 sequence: CAWSRPGTNTEAFF. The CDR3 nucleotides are TGTGCCTGGAGTAGACCAGGGACGAACACTGAAGCTTTCTTT.

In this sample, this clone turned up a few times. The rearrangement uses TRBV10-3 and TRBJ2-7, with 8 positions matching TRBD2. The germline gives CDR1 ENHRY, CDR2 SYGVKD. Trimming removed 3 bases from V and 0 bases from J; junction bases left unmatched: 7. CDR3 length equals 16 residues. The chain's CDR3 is CAISDSGLAPSYEQYF. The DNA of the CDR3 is TGTGCCATCAGTGATTCAGGACTAGCTCCCTCCTACGAGCAGTACTTC.

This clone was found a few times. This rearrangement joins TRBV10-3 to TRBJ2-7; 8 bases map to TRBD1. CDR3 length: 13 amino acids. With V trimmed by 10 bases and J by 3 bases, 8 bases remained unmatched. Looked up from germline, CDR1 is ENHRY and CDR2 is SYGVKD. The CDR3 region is CASGQGRSYEQYF. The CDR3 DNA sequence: TGTGCCAGTGGACAGGGAAGAAGCTACGAGCAGTACTTC.

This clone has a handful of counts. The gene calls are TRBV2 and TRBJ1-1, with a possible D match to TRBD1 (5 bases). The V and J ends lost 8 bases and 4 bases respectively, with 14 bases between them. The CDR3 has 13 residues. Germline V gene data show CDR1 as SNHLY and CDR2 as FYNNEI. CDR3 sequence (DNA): TGTGCCAGCTTAGGGGTTGAGGGCACTGAAGCTTTCTTT. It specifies CASLGVEGTEAFF.

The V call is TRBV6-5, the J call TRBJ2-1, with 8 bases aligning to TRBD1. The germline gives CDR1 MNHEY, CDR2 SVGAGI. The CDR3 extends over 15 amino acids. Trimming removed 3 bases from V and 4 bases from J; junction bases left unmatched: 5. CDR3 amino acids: CASSYGGTGYNEQFF. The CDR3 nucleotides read TGTGCCAGCAGTTATGGGGGGACAGGTTACAATGAGCAGTTCTTC.

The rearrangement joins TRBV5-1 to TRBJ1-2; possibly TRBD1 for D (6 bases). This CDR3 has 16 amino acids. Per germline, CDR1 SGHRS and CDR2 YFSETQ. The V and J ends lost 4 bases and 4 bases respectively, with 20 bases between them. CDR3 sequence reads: CASSPQVGDTAYGYTF. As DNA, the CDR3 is TGCGCCAGCAGCCCCCAGGTGGGGGACACCGCCTATGGCTACACCTTC.

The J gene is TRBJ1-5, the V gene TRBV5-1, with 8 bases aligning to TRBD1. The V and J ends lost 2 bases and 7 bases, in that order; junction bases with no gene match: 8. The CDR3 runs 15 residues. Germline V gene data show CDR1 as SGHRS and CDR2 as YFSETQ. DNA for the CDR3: TGCGCCAGCAGCTTTAGCCCAGGGGGCGAGCAGCCCCAGCATTTT. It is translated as CASSFSPGGEQPQHF. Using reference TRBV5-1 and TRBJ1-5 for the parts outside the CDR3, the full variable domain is KAGVTQTPRYLIKTRGQQVTLSCSPISGHRSVSWYQQTPGQGLQFLFEYFSETQRNKGNFPGRFSGRQFSNSRSEMNVSTLELGDSALYLCASSFSPGGEQPQHFGDGTRLSIL.

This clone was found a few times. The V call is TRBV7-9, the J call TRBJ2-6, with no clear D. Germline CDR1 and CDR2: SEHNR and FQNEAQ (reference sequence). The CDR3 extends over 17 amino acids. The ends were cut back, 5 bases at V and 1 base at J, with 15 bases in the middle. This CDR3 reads CASSPLLRGSGANVLTF. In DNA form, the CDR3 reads TGTGCCAGCAGCCCGCTCCTACGAGGTTCTGGGGCCAACGTCCTGACTTTC.

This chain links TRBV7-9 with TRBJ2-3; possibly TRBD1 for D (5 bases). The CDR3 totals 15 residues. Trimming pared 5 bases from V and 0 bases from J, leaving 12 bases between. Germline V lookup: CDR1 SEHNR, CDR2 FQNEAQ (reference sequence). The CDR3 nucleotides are TGTGCCAGCAGCCGTGACAGTTGGAGCACAGATACGCAGTATTTT. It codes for CASSRDSWSTDTQYF.

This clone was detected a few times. In DNA form, the CDR3 reads TGTGCCAGCAGCTCCTCGTGGGGGTCCCGGAACAATGAGCAGTTCTTC. Amino acids: CASSSSWGSRNNEQFF. The chain employs TRBV5-6 and TRBJ2-1; D is possibly TRBD1 or TRBD2 (5 bases each). Deletions cut 3 bases from V and 5 bases from J, with 18 bases between. This CDR3 comprises 16 residues. Per germline, CDR1 SGHDT and CDR2 YYEEEE.

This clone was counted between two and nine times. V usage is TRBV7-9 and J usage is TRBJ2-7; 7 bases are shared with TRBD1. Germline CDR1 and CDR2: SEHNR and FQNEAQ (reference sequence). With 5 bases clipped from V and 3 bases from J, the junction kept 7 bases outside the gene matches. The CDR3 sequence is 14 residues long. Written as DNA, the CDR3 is TGTGCCAGCAGCCTGGACAGGCTCTACTACGAGCAGTACTTC. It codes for CASSLDRLYYEQYF.

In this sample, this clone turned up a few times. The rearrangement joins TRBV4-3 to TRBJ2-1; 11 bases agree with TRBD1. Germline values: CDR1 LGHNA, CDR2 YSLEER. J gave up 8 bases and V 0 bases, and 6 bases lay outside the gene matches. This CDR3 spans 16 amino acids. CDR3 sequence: CASSQDAADRGHEQFF. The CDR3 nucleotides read TGCGCCAGCAGCCAAGACGCCGCGGACAGGGGGCATGAGCAGTTCTTC.

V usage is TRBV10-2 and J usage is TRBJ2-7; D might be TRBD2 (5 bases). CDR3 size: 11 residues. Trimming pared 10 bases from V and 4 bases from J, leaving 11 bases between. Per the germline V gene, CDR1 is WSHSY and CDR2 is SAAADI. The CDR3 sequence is CAIPAGYEQYF. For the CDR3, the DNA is TGCGCCATCCCGGCGGGTTACGAGCAGTACTTC.

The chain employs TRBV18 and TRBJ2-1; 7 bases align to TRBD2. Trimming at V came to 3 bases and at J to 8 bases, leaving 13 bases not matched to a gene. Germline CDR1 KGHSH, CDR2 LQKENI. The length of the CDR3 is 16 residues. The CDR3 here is CASSPSGREFIHEQFF. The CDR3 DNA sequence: TGTGCCAGCTCACCCTCGGGGCGGGAGTTCATCCATGAGCAGTTCTTC.

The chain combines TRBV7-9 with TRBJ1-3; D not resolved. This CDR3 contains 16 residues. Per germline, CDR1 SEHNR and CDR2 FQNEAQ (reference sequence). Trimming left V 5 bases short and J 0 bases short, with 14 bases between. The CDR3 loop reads CASSPTPGSSGNTIYF. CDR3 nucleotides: TGTGCCAGCAGCCCCACTCCCGGGAGCTCTGGAAACACCATATATTTT.

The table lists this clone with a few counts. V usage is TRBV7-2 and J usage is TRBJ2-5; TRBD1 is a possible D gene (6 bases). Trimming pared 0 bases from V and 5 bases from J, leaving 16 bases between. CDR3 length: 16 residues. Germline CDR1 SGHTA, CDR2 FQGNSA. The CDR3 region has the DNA TGTGCCAGCAGCTTAGCGATAGGGACACCGAGGGAGACCCAGTACTTC. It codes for CASSLAIGTPRETQYF.

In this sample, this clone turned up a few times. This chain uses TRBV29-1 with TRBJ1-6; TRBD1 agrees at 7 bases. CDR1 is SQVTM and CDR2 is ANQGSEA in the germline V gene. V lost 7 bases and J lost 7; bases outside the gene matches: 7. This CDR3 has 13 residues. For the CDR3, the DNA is TGCAGCGCTGGGTGGGACAGAAATTCACCCCTCCACTTT. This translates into CSAGWDRNSPLHF.

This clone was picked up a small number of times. CDR3 region: CASSESLRSEQYF. In DNA, the CDR3 is TGTGCCAGCAGTGAAAGCCTAAGGAGCGAGCAGTACTTC. The chain combines TRBV6-1 with TRBJ2-7; no definite D call. The CDR3 consists of 13 residues. Germline V lookup: CDR1 MNHNS, CDR2 SASEGT. Deletions cut 2 bases from V and 6 bases from J, with 11 bases between.

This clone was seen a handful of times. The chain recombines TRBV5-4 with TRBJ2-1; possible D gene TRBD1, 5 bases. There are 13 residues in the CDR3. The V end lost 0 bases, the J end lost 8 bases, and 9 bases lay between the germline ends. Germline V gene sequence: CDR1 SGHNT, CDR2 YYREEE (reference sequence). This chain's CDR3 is CASSLVTGYEQFF. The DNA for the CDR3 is TGTGCCAGCAGCTTGGTAACAGGATATGAGCAGTTCTTC.

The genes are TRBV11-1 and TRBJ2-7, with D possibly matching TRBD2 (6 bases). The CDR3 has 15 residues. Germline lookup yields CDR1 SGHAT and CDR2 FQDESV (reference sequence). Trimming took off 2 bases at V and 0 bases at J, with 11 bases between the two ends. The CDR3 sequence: CASSLSGTRSYEQYF. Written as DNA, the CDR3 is TGTGCCAGCAGCTTATCTGGGACTCGCTCCTACGAGCAGTACTTC.